These 29 T cell receptor beta chains came from one sample sequenced in a study of blood T cell repertoires in COVID-19. The repertoire was sequenced with immunoSEQ multiplex PCR; TCRdb's copy has only in-frame clones and lacks some. This table has around 91,000 clones, more than 65% appearing once. Sequencing was done on a sample of peripheral blood. The receptors here all came from a woman older than 75 with active or convalescent COVID-19.

The chain couples TRBV7-3 to TRBJ2-3, with D perhaps matching TRBD2 (6 bases). V lost 2 bases and J 0 bases, leaving 9 bases between the germline ends. The CDR3 sequence is 15 residues long. Germline loops: CDR1 SGHTA, CDR2 FQGTGA. The CDR3 protein is CASSLGGRSTDTQYF. CDR3 nucleotides: TGTGCCAGCAGCTTAGGGGGGAGGAGCACAGATACGCAGTATTTT.

This sequence joins TRBV11-2 and TRBJ1-1; D unresolved. CDR3 length equals 14 residues. From germline, CDR1 is SGHAT and CDR2 FQNNGV. Trimming took 1 base from V and 0 from J, leaving 6 bases between them. This CDR3 is CASSLAFLNTEAFF. The CDR3 DNA follows: TGTGCCAGCAGCTTAGCATTCCTGAACACTGAAGCTTTCTTT.

The chain recombines TRBV4-1 with TRBJ2-7, with TRBD1 matching 8 bases. Germline CDR1 and CDR2: MGHRA and YSYEKL. The junction had 9 bases not matched to a gene; V was cut back by 1 base and J by 4 bases. The CDR3 has 16 residues. For the CDR3, the DNA is TGCGCCAGCAGCCAAGGTCCAGGACAGGGAATGTACGAGCAGTACTTC. Its protein product is CASSQGPGQGMYEQYF.

The V call is TRBV7-2, the J call TRBJ2-3; 14 bases are shared with TRBD2. V lost 4 bases and J lost 3; bases outside the gene matches: 9. Germline CDR1 is SGHTA and CDR2 is FQGNSA. This CDR3 region has 18 residues. The CDR3 nucleotides read TGTGCCAGCAGCTCGGGACTAGCGGGAGCCCCGGGGACAGATACGCAGTATTTT. It translates to CASSSGLAGAPGTDTQYF.

This clone appeared a few times. The CDR3 nucleotides read TGTGCCAGCAGCGCACTGAGCTCCTACAATGAGCAGTTCTTC. This encodes CASSALSSYNEQFF. This chain connects TRBV27 to TRBJ2-1; D gene ambiguous. The CDR3 has 14 residues. Germline assignment: CDR1 MNHEY and CDR2 SMNVEV (reference sequence). Trimming shortened V by 6 bases and J by 0 bases, and 9 bases separated the two germline ends.

The CDR3: CASSVQGLENTEAFF. CDR3 nucleotide sequence: TGTGCCAGCAGCGTGCAGGGGCTGGAGAACACTGAAGCTTTCTTT. This chain connects TRBV2 to TRBJ1-1; possibly TRBD1 for D (6 bases). The CDR3 is made up of 15 amino acids. Germline V gene lookup returns CDR1 SNHLY and CDR2 FYNNEI. Trimming left V 6 bases short and J 1 base short, with 15 bases between.

The V and J genes are TRBV6-5 and TRBJ2-1; 8 bases align to TRBD2. The V and J ends lost 4 bases and 16 bases, in that order; junction bases with no gene match: 12. The germline gives CDR1 MNHEY, CDR2 SVGAGI. This CDR3 is built from 13 residues. CDR3 protein: CASSFGGTSPFFF. CDR3 in DNA: TGTGCCAGCAGTTTTGGTGGGACTAGTCCCTTCTTCTTC.

The V call is TRBV5-4, the J call TRBJ2-4; 15 bases align to TRBD2. CDR1 is SGHNT and CDR2 is YYREEE in the germline V gene (reference sequence). The CDR3 has 17 residues. The V segment lost 4 bases and the J segment 6 bases; nucleotides outside the gene matches: 8. CDR3 in DNA: TGTGCCAGCAGCATTGGACTAGCGGGAGGGCAGGGAAACATTCAGTACTTC. Amino acids: CASSIGLAGGQGNIQYF.

Written as DNA, the CDR3 is TGTGCCAGCACGATCGGGACAGGTTACGAGCAGTACTTC. Its translation is CASTIGTGYEQYF. V is TRBV28 and J is TRBJ2-7, with 8 bases aligning to TRBD1. This CDR3 region has 13 residues. Germline trimming cut 7 bases from V and 4 bases from J; bases unmatched to any gene: 6. Per germline, CDR1 MDHEN and CDR2 SYDVKM.

The V call is TRBV25-1, the J call TRBJ1-6; 9 bases fit TRBD1. The CDR3 sequence is 18 residues long. The germline V gene has CDR1 MGHDK and CDR2 SYGVNS. Losses at the gene ends were 4 bases for V and 9 bases for J; bases not matched to a gene: 16. The CDR3 nucleotides are TGTGCCAGCAGTGGGCGTCCCGGGACAGGGCGGGGGAGTTCACCCCTCCACTTT. This gives the protein CASSGRPGTGRGSSPLHF.

This chain links TRBV7-8 with TRBJ2-5, with 10 bases aligning to TRBD2. V trimming: 3 bases; J trimming: 4 bases; junction bases outside the gene matches: 2. CDR1 is SGHVS, CDR2 FQNEAQ, per germline. CDR3 length: 14 residues. The CDR3 region is CASSFLAGVETQYF. CDR3 bases: TGTGCCAGCAGCTTTCTAGCGGGAGTAGAGACCCAGTACTTC.

This chain connects TRBV7-2 to TRBJ2-2; D remains ambiguous. The CDR3 totals 13 residues. Per germline, CDR1 SGHTA and CDR2 FQGNSA. Between the trimmed V and J ends, which lost 5 bases and 13 bases, there was a span of 17 bases. DNA for the CDR3: TGTGCCAGCAGCGGGCGCGTTTACGGTGCGCTGTTTTTT. Amino acids: CASSGRVYGALFF.

The chain joins TRBV6-1 to TRBJ1-3, with D hard to call. Germline V gene data show CDR1 as MNHNS and CDR2 as SASEGT. Trimming took off 4 bases at V and 4 bases at J, with 17 bases between the two ends. This CDR3 contains 16 residues. The CDR3 here is CASSVDFDKTGNTIYF. As DNA, the CDR3 is TGTGCCAGCAGTGTGGACTTCGACAAAACCGGAAACACCATATATTTT.

The V and J genes are TRBV5-1 and TRBJ2-1, with a weak D call TRBD2 (6 bases). The germline V gene encodes CDR1 SGHRS and CDR2 YFSETQ. The CDR3 contains 15 residues. V gave up 0 bases and J gave up 6 bases, with 13 bases separating them. CDR3 protein: CASSLAGLIFNEQFF. As DNA, the CDR3 is TGCGCCAGCAGCTTGGCGGGACTGATATTCAATGAGCAGTTCTTC. Drawing the rest from reference TRBV5-1 and TRBJ2-1, the complete variable domain is KAGVTQTPRYLIKTRGQQVTLSCSPISGHRSVSWYQQTPGQGLQFLFEYFSETQRNKGNFPGRFSGRQFSNSRSEMNVSTLELGDSALYLCASSLAGLIFNEQFFGPGTRLTVL.

This chain connects TRBV2 to TRBJ2-5; 7 nucleotides agree with TRBD1. The germline V gene has CDR1 SNHLY and CDR2 FYNNEI. The CDR3 is 15 residues long. The junction had 9 bases not matched to a gene; V was cut back by 4 bases and J by 4 bases. CDR3 bases: TGTGCCAGCAGTGTTGGCAGGGGGATGCGAGAGACCCAGTACTTC. Translation: CASSVGRGMRETQYF.

In this sample, this clone turned up once. This chain joins TRBV28 and TRBJ2-1, with 7 bases lining up with TRBD2. CDR3 size: 16 residues. The V gene end was trimmed by 4 bases and the J gene end by 8 bases; junction bases not matched to a gene: 14. Germline CDR1 is MDHEN and CDR2 is SYDVKM. The DNA of the CDR3 is TGTGCCAGCAGTTCGATCGGGACTACTACTACCCATGAGCAGTTCTTC. Amino acids: CASSSIGTTTTHEQFF.

The chain employs TRBV3-1 (or the pseudogene TRBV3-2) and TRBJ2-2; 12 nucleotides match TRBD1. CDR1 LGHDT and CDR2 YNNKEL come from the germline V gene (reference sequence). J was trimmed by 5 bases and V by 5 bases; bases with no gene match: 6. This CDR3 region has 16 residues. This chain's CDR3 is CASSIRDRGQTGELFF. The CDR3 DNA follows: TGTGCCAGCAGCATCCGGGACAGGGGGCAAACCGGGGAGCTGTTTTTT.

There are a few counts of this clone. The chain uses TRBV2 and TRBJ2-7; no clear D. V lost 4 bases, J lost 2 bases, and 9 bases lay in between. Germline V lookup: CDR1 SNHLY, CDR2 FYNNEI. The CDR3 contains 13 residues. The CDR3 is CASSVGGAYEQYF. In DNA form, the CDR3 reads TGTGCCAGCAGTGTTGGCGGTGCCTACGAGCAGTACTTC.

This clone occurred a few times. The chain has TRBV27 and TRBJ1-1, with D possibly matching TRBD1 (5 bases). The CDR3 totals 17 residues. Trimming took 5 bases from V and 6 from J, leaving 25 bases between them. CDR1 is MNHEY, CDR2 SMNVEV, per germline (reference sequence). CDR3 in amino acids: CASSRRQLADLRAEAFF. Here the CDR3 DNA reads TGTGCCAGCAGTCGTAGACAGTTAGCCGACTTAAGGGCTGAAGCTTTCTTT.

V is TRBV6-1 and J is TRBJ1-4; 7 bases are shared with TRBD1. The CDR3 is 15 residues long. CDR1 is MNHNS and CDR2 is SASEGT in the germline V gene. Losses at the gene ends were 2 bases for V and 4 bases for J; bases not matched to a gene: 4. CDR3 nucleotide sequence: TGTGCCAGCAGTGAATGGGGACAGCGTAATGAAAAACTGTTTTTT. Protein product: CASSEWGQRNEKLFF.

The chain is built from TRBV4-1 and TRBJ2-7, with 9 bases matching TRBD2. The CDR3 extends over 15 amino acids. The ends lost 3 bases at V and 3 bases at J; junction bases unmatched: 6. The V gene's germline CDR1 is MGHRA and CDR2 YSYEKL. In DNA form, the CDR3 reads TGCGCCAGCAGCCAGATGACTAGCGGTCTCTACGAGCAGTACTTC. It codes for CASSQMTSGLYEQYF.

The chain links TRBV2 to TRBJ1-1, with a weak D call TRBD1 (6 bases). The germline gives CDR1 SNHLY, CDR2 FYNNEI. V lost 6 bases to trimming and J lost 4 bases, with 9 bases between them. CDR3 length: 12 amino acids. CDR3: CASSYRVTEAFF. In DNA form, the CDR3 reads TGTGCCAGCAGCTACAGGGTCACTGAAGCTTTCTTT. The entire variable domain, with the rest obtained from reference TRBV2 and TRBJ1-1, is as follows: EPEVTQTPSHQVTQMGQEVILRCVPISNHLYFYWYRQILGQKVEFLVSFYNNEISEKSEIFDDQFSVERPDGSNFTLKIRSTKLEDSAMYFCASSYRVTEAFFGQGTRLTVV.

The gene calls are TRBV7-6 and TRBJ1-4, with 7 bases identical to TRBD1. The CDR3 sequence is 18 residues long. Trimming at V came to 3 bases and at J to 3 bases, leaving 13 bases not matched to a gene. The germline V gene encodes CDR1 SGHVS and CDR2 FNYEAQ. The CDR3 DNA sequence: TGTGCCAGCAGCTTGACTCCCCCGACAGGGCAAGCTAATGAAAAACTGTTTTTT. Its translation is CASSLTPPTGQANEKLFF.

This clone was seen a few times. V and J are TRBV6-5 and TRBJ1-3; unclear D gene. The CDR3 totals 15 residues. CDR1 MNHEY and CDR2 SVGAGI come from the germline V gene. With 6 bases removed from V and 0 bases from J, the gap between germline ends came to 12 bases. CDR3 DNA sequence: TGTGCCAGCAGGCGGATTATACCCTCTGGAAACACCATATATTTT. This gives the protein CASRRIIPSGNTIYF.

The chain links TRBV20-1 to TRBJ2-1; D is possibly TRBD2 (6 bases). Trimming pared 5 bases from V and 9 bases from J, leaving 11 bases between. The CDR3 is made up of 11 amino acids. The germline CDR1 and CDR2 sequences are DFQATT and SNEGSKA (reference sequence). CDR3 in amino acids: CSAPDYPEQFF. The CDR3 DNA follows: TGCAGTGCTCCGGACTACCCTGAGCAGTTCTTC.

For the CDR3, the DNA is TGTGCCAGCAGCGTAGGTGGGGTAGCGGGCACAGATACGCAGTATTTT. This translates into CASSVGGVAGTDTQYF. V usage is TRBV9 and J usage is TRBJ2-3; D is possibly TRBD2 (6 bases). The V gene's germline CDR1 is SGDLS and CDR2 YYNGEE. Trimming shortened V by 0 bases and J by 1 base, and 12 bases separated the two germline ends. The CDR3 contains 16 residues.

V gene TRBV7-2 combines with J gene TRBJ2-1; a weak D match, TRBD1 (5 bases). Deletions cut 6 bases from V and 15 bases from J, with 21 bases between. CDR1 and CDR2 from the germline V gene are SGHTA and FQGNSA. The CDR3 covers 13 residues. CDR3 bases: TGTGCCAGCAGACTCTTACAGACAGCTCCTGGGTTCTTC. Encoded protein: CASRLLQTAPGFF.

The chain uses TRBV18 and TRBJ1-1, with a tentative D call TRBD1 (5 bases). Germline V gives CDR1 KGHSH, CDR2 LQKENI. The CDR3 contains 15 residues. The V end was cut by 2 bases, the J end by 0 bases, with 10 bases between. CDR3 protein: CASSPIQGMNTEAFF. In DNA, the CDR3 is TGTGCCAGCTCACCAATTCAGGGAATGAACACTGAAGCTTTCTTT.

The rearrangement uses TRBV27 and TRBJ2-7; 9 bases agree with TRBD2. CDR3 length: 15 residues. The V segment lost 3 bases and the J segment 2 bases; nucleotides outside the gene matches: 5. Germline values: CDR1 MNHEY, CDR2 SMNVEV (reference sequence). The CDR3 region has the DNA TGTGCCAGCAGTTTCGCGGGGGGGCTAACCTACGAGCAGTACTTC. Its translation: CASSFAGGLTYEQYF.